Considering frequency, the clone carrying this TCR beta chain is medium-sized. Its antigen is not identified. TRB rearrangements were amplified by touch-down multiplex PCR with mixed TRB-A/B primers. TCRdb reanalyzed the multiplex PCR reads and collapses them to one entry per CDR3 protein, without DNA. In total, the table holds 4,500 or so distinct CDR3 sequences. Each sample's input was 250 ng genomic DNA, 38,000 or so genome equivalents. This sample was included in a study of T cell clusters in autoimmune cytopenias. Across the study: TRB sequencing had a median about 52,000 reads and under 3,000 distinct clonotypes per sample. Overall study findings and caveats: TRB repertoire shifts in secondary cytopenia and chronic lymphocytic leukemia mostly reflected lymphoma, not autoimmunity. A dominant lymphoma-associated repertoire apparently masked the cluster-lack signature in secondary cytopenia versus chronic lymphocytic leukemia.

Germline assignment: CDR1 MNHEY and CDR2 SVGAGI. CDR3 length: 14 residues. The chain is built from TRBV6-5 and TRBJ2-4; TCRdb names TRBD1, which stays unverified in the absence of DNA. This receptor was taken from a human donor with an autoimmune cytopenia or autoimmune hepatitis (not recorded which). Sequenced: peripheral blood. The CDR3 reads CASSTGTATNIQYF.